The clone carrying this T cell receptor beta chain was observed a handful of times. Antigen unknown. These data belong to a study of cytomegalovirus exposure and HLA in healthy donors. About the study: The approximately 120 validation repertoires and the roughly 700 first-cohort repertoires shared a platform, a later analysis reported. General study findings and limits: For most TCR sequences rarity was the rule, although some public TCRs occurred in many donors.

Profiled with immunoSEQ multiplex PCR; TCRdb holds only in-frame clones, not every one. The sample yields approximately 130,000 clones, 85% to 90% seen once. The CDR3 consists of 14 residues. V gave up 3 bases and J gave up 2 bases, with 10 bases separating them. Germline CDR1 is LNHDA and CDR2 is SQIVND (reference sequence). V and J are TRBV19 and TRBJ1-1; D ambiguous. The specimen was PBMCs. The receptor was isolated from a woman in her thirties in good health and CMV-seronegative. The CDR3 loop reads CASSMGYVNTEAFF. The CDR3 DNA follows: TGTGCCAGTAGTATGGGCTACGTAAACACTGAAGCTTTCTTT. Based on the CDR3 plus reference TRBV19 and TRBJ1-1, the full variable domain is DGGITQSPKYLFRKEGQNVTLSCEQNLNHDAMYWYRQDPGQGLRLIYYSQIVNDFQKGDIAEGYSVSREKKESFPLTVTSAQKNPTAFYLCASSMGYVNTEAFFGQGTRLTVV.